This TCR beta chain is drawn from a study of T cell responses to AZD1222 COVID-19 vaccine. Germline V gene sequence: CDR1 SEHNR, CDR2 FQNEAQ (reference sequence). The V gene lost 1 base and the J gene lost 0 bases, with 10 bases spanning the gap. This CDR3 has 16 amino acids. Here immunoSEQ multiplex PCR was the method, and the copy in TCRdb shows in-frame clones only, minus some. The repertoire has about 99,000 clones, 87% of them found once; the top ten carry approximately 3%. This clone was observed a single time. The antigen is not known. Study-wide results and caveats: Females outnumbered males among donors, who were mostly white British; clonal diversity was possibly underestimated. Only 5 or 6 individuals given AZD1222 were seropositive at baseline.

Sequenced here: peripheral blood, sampled on day 0 of AZD1222 vaccination. The TCR was taken from an adult in good health. The rearrangement uses TRBV7-9 and TRBJ2-1; maybe TRBD2 (5 bases). The CDR3 region has the DNA TGTGCCAGCAGCTTAGGGCGGGTCCGCTCCTACAATGAGCAGTTCTTC. This codes for CASSLGRVRSYNEQFF.